Below are 24 T cell receptor beta chains sequenced from a single sample in a study of T cells after yellow fever vaccination. In TCRdb, the 5' RACE reads were re-called with MiXCR into one record per CDR3 protein. The sample carries about 580,000 distinct CDR3 sequences, 17% recorded once. This sample comprised PBMCs, obtained 5 days after the first yellow fever vaccination. Every receptor here comes from a man younger than 30 who received the YFV17D yellow fever vaccine.

This clonotype appeared many times. V usage is TRBV4-3 and J usage is TRBJ2-7; D could derive from TRBD1 or TRBD2 (5 bases each). Germline V gene lookup returns CDR1 LGHNA and CDR2 YSLEER. The CDR3 runs to 18 residues. The V end lost 0 bases, the J end lost 1 base, and 19 bases lay between the germline ends. CDR3 sequence reads: CASSQDLITGTASYEQYF. In DNA, the CDR3 is TGCGCCAGCAGCCAAGATTTAATTACCGGGACGGCTTCCTACGAGCAGTACTTC.

The J gene is TRBJ2-5, the V gene TRBV6-2 or TRBV6-3; TRBD1 might be the D (6 bases). The CDR3 has 15 amino acids. The V end lost 8 bases, the J end lost 0 bases, and 16 bases lay between the germline ends. Germline-derived CDR1 and CDR2 are MNHEY and SVGEGT. Here the CDR3 DNA reads TGTGCCAGCTCCGGGACACATAGGTACCAAGAGACCCAGTACTTC. This codes for CASSGTHRYQETQYF.

Only one count was recorded for this clonotype. This chain connects TRBV20-1 to TRBJ2-3; possibly TRBD1 or TRBD2 for D (6 bases each). The V gene's germline CDR1 is DFQATT and CDR2 SNEGSKA (reference sequence). V shed 3 bases and J shed 5 bases, with 12 bases lying between them. The CDR3 loop spans 13 amino acids. Written as DNA, the CDR3 is TGCAGTGCTAGGACGGGGGCGGGAGATACGCAGTATTTT. This translates into CSARTGAGDTQYF.

The rearrangement uses TRBV2 and TRBJ1-1; the D is unclear. CDR3 length equals 15 residues. The germline V and J ends were trimmed by 4 bases and 6 bases, with 18 bases remaining between them. Germline V gives CDR1 SNHLY, CDR2 FYNNEI. CDR3 protein: CASSVEEGTISEAFF. CDR3 sequence (DNA): TGTGCCAGCAGTGTGGAGGAGGGAACGATTTCTGAAGCTTTCTTT.

The chain is built from TRBV7-9 and TRBJ2-5; 8 nucleotides align to TRBD1. The CDR3 has 16 residues. After removal of 5 bases from V and 2 bases from J, the junction contained 10 bases not matched to a gene. Germline values: CDR1 SEHNR, CDR2 FQNEAQ (reference sequence). The CDR3 region has the DNA TGTGCCAGCAGCGCTACGGCAGGGGGCCTACAAGAGACCCAGTACTTC. Translating gives CASSATAGGLQETQYF.

The sample holds a few counts of this clonotype. The chain links TRBV5-1 to TRBJ2-5; D gene ambiguous. CDR3 length: 15 amino acids. Between the trimmed V and J ends, which lost 5 bases and 0 bases, there was a span of 14 bases. CDR1 is SGHRS, CDR2 YFSETQ, per germline. CDR3 loop: CASSPQTSYQETQYF. The CDR3 region has the DNA TGCGCCAGCAGTCCACAGACTTCGTACCAAGAGACCCAGTACTTC.

This chain joins TRBV18 and TRBJ2-4, with D possibly being TRBD1 or TRBD2 (5 bases each). The germline V gene encodes CDR1 KGHSH and CDR2 LQKENI. V was shortened by 0 bases and J by 2 bases, with 14 bases between the two germline ends. The CDR3 length is 17 residues. The CDR3 bases are TGTGCCAGCTCACCACCGGGGACCGTAGGTTCCAAAAACATTCAGTACTTC. It codes for CASSPPGTVGSKNIQYF.

The J gene is TRBJ2-7, the V gene TRBV7-2, with a possible D match to TRBD2 (7 bases). CDR1 is SGHTA and CDR2 is FQGNSA in the germline V gene. This CDR3 region has 14 residues. The V end lost 5 bases, the J end lost 7 bases, and 18 bases lay between the germline ends. The CDR3 DNA reads as TGTGCCAGCAGCGCGTTAGGGGGGAGGGGTGAGCAGTACTTC. It specifies CASSALGGRGEQYF.

The rearrangement uses TRBV5-1 and TRBJ1-1; D may be TRBD1 (5 bases). This CDR3 is built from 15 residues. Germline V gene lookup returns CDR1 SGHRS and CDR2 YFSETQ. V was pared by 2 bases and J by 5 bases, with 16 bases between. CDR3 DNA: TGCGCCAGCAGCTTCCGGGCCAGGGCAACAACTGAAGCTTTCTTT. This gives the protein CASSFRARATTEAFF. Drawing the rest from reference TRBV5-1 and TRBJ1-1, the complete variable domain is KAGVTQTPRYLIKTRGQQVTLSCSPISGHRSVSWYQQTPGQGLQFLFEYFSETQRNKGNFPGRFSGRQFSNSRSEMNVSTLELGDSALYLCASSFRARATTEAFFGQGTRLTVV.

There are a few counts of this clonotype. J is TRBJ2-1 and V is TRBV3-1, with 8 bases identical to TRBD2. With V trimmed by 4 bases and J by 4 bases, 9 bases remained unmatched. This CDR3 region has 16 residues. Looked up from germline, CDR1 is LGHDT and CDR2 is YNNKEL (reference sequence). Here the CDR3 reads CASSPSWGGGYNEQFF. DNA of the CDR3: TGTGCCAGCAGCCCCTCCTGGGGCGGGGGGTACAATGAGCAGTTCTTC.

This clonotype has just a few counts. The genes are TRBV5-1 and TRBJ2-5, with D possibly being TRBD2 (6 bases). This CDR3 comprises 14 residues. CDR1 SGHRS and CDR2 YFSETQ come from the germline V gene. Trimming took off 5 bases at V and 10 bases at J, with 21 bases between the two ends. The CDR3 spells CASRGIPVRRGQYF. The CDR3 region has the DNA TGCGCCAGCAGGGGCATACCGGTCCGGCGGGGCCAGTACTTC.

The V gene is TRBV13, the J gene TRBJ1-3; D gene ambiguous. Germline lookup yields CDR1 PRHDT and CDR2 FYEKMQ (reference sequence). The germline V and J ends were trimmed by 0 bases and 10 bases, with 7 bases remaining between them. CDR3 length: 12 amino acids. CDR3 sequence (DNA): TGTGCCAGCAGCTTAGGGTCCTTAACCATATATTTT. It yields the protein CASSLGSLTIYF.

This clonotype was recorded a few times. The CDR3 sequence is CASVPGQGNNEQFF. CDR3 in DNA: TGCGCCAGCGTGCCGGGACAGGGTAACAATGAGCAGTTCTTC. The chain uses TRBV5-1 and TRBJ2-1; TRBD1 matches 9 bases. The V gene's germline CDR1 is SGHRS and CDR2 YFSETQ. Trimming at V came to 7 bases and at J to 5 bases, leaving 7 bases not matched to a gene. The CDR3 length is 14 residues.

This clonotype was seen only a few times. J is TRBJ2-7 and V is TRBV12-3 or TRBV12-4; 8 bases agree with TRBD2. Losses at the gene ends were 1 base for V and 7 bases for J; bases not matched to a gene: 12. CDR3 length: 16 residues. CDR3 nucleotides: TGTGCCAGCAGTTTAGGATCAGCAGCGGGGGAAGGGGAGCAGTACGTC. As protein: CASSLGSAAGEGEQYV.

This clonotype was recorded many times. The chain employs TRBV12-3 or TRBV12-4 and TRBJ1-1, with TRBD1 as a possible D gene (5 bases). The V gene lost 6 bases and the J gene lost 3 bases, with 14 bases spanning the gap. The CDR3 length is 14 residues. The DNA of the CDR3 is TGTGCCAGCAGACCGAGGGCAGGGTACACTGAAGCTTTCTTT. Its protein is CASRPRAGYTEAFF.

This clonotype was observed a few times. This chain links TRBV4-1 with TRBJ2-1, with D possibly matching TRBD2 (7 bases). This CDR3 is 16 amino acids long. V was pared by 6 bases and J by 0 bases, with 15 bases between. Germline CDR1 is MGHRA and CDR2 is YSYEKL. Here the CDR3 reads CASRPAGASSYNEQFF. DNA of the CDR3: TGCGCCAGCAGACCGGCGGGGGCGAGCTCCTACAATGAGCAGTTCTTC.

The J gene is TRBJ1-2, the V gene TRBV7-9; 7 bases match TRBD1. Trimming removed 4 bases from V and 0 bases from J; junction bases left unmatched: 8. The CDR3 totals 16 residues. From germline, CDR1 is SEHNR and CDR2 FQNEAQ (reference sequence). CDR3 loop: CASSSEQGLANYGYTF. Here the CDR3 DNA reads TGTGCCAGCAGCTCAGAACAGGGGTTAGCTAACTATGGCTACACCTTC.

The chain is built from TRBV6-2 or TRBV6-3 and TRBJ2-6, with a tentative D call TRBD1 (5 bases). The length of the CDR3 is 15 residues. Germline V gene sequence: CDR1 MNHEY, CDR2 SVGEGT. Between the trimmed V and J ends, which lost 5 bases and 2 bases, there was a span of 10 bases. In DNA, the CDR3 is TGTGCCAGCAGTCAGGGCGGCACTGGGGCCAACGTCCTGACTTTC. Amino acids: CASSQGGTGANVLTF.

J is TRBJ2-1 and V is TRBV4-3; 7 bases map to TRBD2. The trim removed 4 bases at V and 8 bases at J, leaving 11 bases unmatched. The CDR3 has 15 amino acids. CDR1 and CDR2 (germline): LGHNA, YSLEER. The CDR3 sequence is CASSPRRTSGDEQFF. The CDR3 region has the DNA TGCGCCAGCAGCCCCAGACGGACTAGTGGCGATGAGCAGTTCTTC.

In its sample, this clonotype was seen a few times. The chain combines TRBV5-1 with TRBJ2-1, with 10 bases aligning to TRBD2. CDR1 is SGHRS and CDR2 is YFSETQ in the germline V gene. The J segment lost 0 bases and the V segment lost 6 bases, leaving 12 bases of the junction unmatched. This CDR3 contains 18 residues. CDR3 in DNA: TGCGCCAGCATCCCGGCCAGCGGGGGGGTTTTCTCCTACAATGAGCAGTTCTTC. Its protein is CASIPASGGVFSYNEQFF.

This sequence joins TRBV7-8 and TRBJ2-7; D gene ambiguous. The V end was cut by 2 bases, the J end by 1 base, with 15 bases between. Germline CDR1 and CDR2: SGHVS and FQNEAQ. The CDR3 has 16 amino acids. The CDR3 region has the DNA TGTGCCAGCAGCTTATCAGGCAGGATTCCGTCCTACGAGCAGTACGTC. This gives the protein CASSLSGRIPSYEQYV.

The sample holds many counts of this clonotype. The chain recombines TRBV12-3 or TRBV12-4 with TRBJ2-6; weak D call: TRBD1 (6 bases). Trimming left V 6 bases short and J 3 bases short, with 9 bases between. There are 14 residues in the CDR3. Here the CDR3 DNA reads TGTGCCAGCAGGGGGACAAGTGGGGCCAACGTCCTGACTTTC. Amino acid sequence: CASRGTSGANVLTF.

The chain links TRBV7-2 to TRBJ1-2, with D tentatively TRBD1 (5 bases). Germline CDR1 reads SGHTA; CDR2 reads FQGNSA. Trimming removed 1 base at V and 4 bases at J, with 13 bases between. The CDR3 consists of 15 residues. The CDR3 sequence: CASSLDTGSFYGYTF. The DNA for the CDR3 is TGTGCCAGCAGCTTAGACACAGGAAGCTTCTATGGCTACACCTTC.

The V and J genes are TRBV7-2 and TRBJ2-2; no definite D call. The germline CDR1 and CDR2 sequences are SGHTA and FQGNSA. The CDR3 spans 15 residues. V shed 3 bases and J shed 0 bases, with 8 bases lying between them. The chain's CDR3 is CASSFSRSNTGELFF. The CDR3 DNA sequence: TGTGCCAGCAGCTTTTCCAGGTCGAACACCGGGGAGCTGTTTTTT.